This note documents a single T cell receptor (beta chain) sequence. The sample is drawn from a study of blood T cell repertoires in COVID-19. The wider study: Whether acute or convalescent, the COVID-19 samples came from the United States, Italy and Spain. The analysed material was cDNA or gDNA that came from T cells, B-cell-depleted T cells, or PBMCs.

CDR3 length: 15 amino acids. Germline values: CDR1 MNHEY, CDR2 SMNVEV (reference sequence). Deletions cut 6 bases from V and 0 bases from J, with 14 bases between. As originally analysed: Researchers report that nucleated cell counts were estimated from reference gene primer amplification. Using immunoSEQ multiplex PCR, the repertoire was profiled, and TCRdb retains in-frame clones only, with some absent. V, J and clone size derive from that table, while D and trimming were established from the DNA sequence. The sample has 200,000 to 250,000 clones; roughly 87% are singletons. The V call is TRBV27, the J call TRBJ1-2; D unresolved. The receptor's source is a man aged 40-55 years with active or convalescent COVID-19. The sequenced material came from peripheral blood. The CDR3 protein is CASSPLKRANYGYTF. The CDR3 DNA is TGTGCCAGCAGCCCCCTTAAGAGGGCTAACTATGGCTACACCTTC.